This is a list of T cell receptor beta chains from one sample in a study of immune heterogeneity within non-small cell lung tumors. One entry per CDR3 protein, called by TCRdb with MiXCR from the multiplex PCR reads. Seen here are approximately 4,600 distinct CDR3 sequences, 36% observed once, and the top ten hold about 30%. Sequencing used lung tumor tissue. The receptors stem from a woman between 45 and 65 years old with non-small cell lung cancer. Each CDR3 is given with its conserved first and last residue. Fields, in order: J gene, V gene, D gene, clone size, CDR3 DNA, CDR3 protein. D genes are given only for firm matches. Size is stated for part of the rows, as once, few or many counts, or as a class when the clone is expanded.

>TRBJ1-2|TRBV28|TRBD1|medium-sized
TGTGCCAGCAGTTTACTTGGACAGGGGGCTAGTGGCTACACCTTC
CASSLLGQGASGYTF
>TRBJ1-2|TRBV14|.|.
TGTGCCAGCAGCCTCCCGGGGACATCGGGCTATGGCTACACCTTC
CASSLPGTSGYGYTF
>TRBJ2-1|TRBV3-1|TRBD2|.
TGTGCCAGCAGCCCCTACCTCAATAAGCGGGGGGGCATTCCGAACAATGAGCAGTTCTTC
CASSPYLNKRGGIPNNEQFF
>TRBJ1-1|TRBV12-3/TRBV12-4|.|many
TGTGCCAGCAGTTTAGGTTCCGGTGGCACTGAAGCTTTCTTT
CASSLGSGGTEAFF
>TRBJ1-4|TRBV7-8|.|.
TGTGCCAGCAGCTTAGTGGGTGTGGGCAGGGAATTTGAAAAACTGTTTTTT
CASSLVGVGREFEKLFF
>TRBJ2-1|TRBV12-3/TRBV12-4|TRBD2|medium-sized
TGTGCCAGCAGTAGACTCGGACTAGCGGGAGGGGGGTGGAATGAGCAGTTCTTC
CASSRLGLAGGGWNEQFF
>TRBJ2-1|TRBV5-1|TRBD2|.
TGCGCCAGCACAACCCTAGCGGGAGGGCCTAATGAGCAGTTCTTC
CASTTLAGGPNEQFF
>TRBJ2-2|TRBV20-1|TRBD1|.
TGCAGTGCTAGTGAAACTAAAAGGACAGGCTACACCGGGGAGCTGTTTTTT
CSASETKRTGYTGELFF
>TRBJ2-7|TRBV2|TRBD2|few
TGTGCCAGCAGTCCGACGACTAGCGGGAGGGTTTTCTACGAGCAGTACTTC
CASSPTTSGRVFYEQYF
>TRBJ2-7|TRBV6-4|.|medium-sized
TGTGCCAGCAGTGACAGGGTCGTCGCCTACGAGCAGTACTTC
CASSDRVVAYEQYF
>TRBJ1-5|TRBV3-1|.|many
TGTGCCAGCAGCCGGACGGTGGATCAGCCCCAGCATTTT
CASSRTVDQPQHF
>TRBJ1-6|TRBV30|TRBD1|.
TGTGCCTGGACCCCACAGGGGGCCCTCTCCTATAATTCACCCCTCCACTTT
CAWTPQGALSYNSPLHF
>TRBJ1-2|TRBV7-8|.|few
TGTGCCAGCAGCTTAGAACTCTATGGCCCCTATGGCTACGCCTTC
CASSLELYGPYGYAF
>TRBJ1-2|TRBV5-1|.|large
TGCGCCAGCAGCACGGTGGGTTATGGCGACTATGGCTACACCTTC
CASSTVGYGDYGYTF
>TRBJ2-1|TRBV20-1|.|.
TGCAGTGCTAGGGGGCGCCTATACTCCTACAATGAGCAGTTCTTC
CSARGRLYSYNEQFF
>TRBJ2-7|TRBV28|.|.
TGTGCCAGCAGTTTATCCGCCTCCTACGAGCAGTACTTC
CASSLSASYEQYF
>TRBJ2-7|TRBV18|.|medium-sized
TGTGCCAGCTCACCACCGTCAGGGGTTGGCGAGCAGTACTTC
CASSPPSGVGEQYF
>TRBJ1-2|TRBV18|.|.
TGTGCCAGCTCACCACCGTTAGGGTCGAACTATGGCTACACCTTC
CASSPPLGSNYGYTF
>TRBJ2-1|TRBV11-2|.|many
TGTGCCAGCAGCCCCCAACCCCCAAGCGGATACTACAATGAGCAGTTCTTC
CASSPQPPSGYYNEQFF
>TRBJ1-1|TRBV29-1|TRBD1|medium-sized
TGCAGCGTCCGGGACAGGAACACTGAAGCTTTCTTT
CSVRDRNTEAFF
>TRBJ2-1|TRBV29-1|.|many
TGCAGCGCTGTTGCAGGGCTAACGGACAATGAGCAGTTCTTC
CSAVAGLTDNEQFF
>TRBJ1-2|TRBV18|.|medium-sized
TGTGCCAGCTCACCACCGAGGGAGGGTTGGTACTATGGCTACACCTTC
CASSPPREGWYYGYTF
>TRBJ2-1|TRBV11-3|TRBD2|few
TGTGCCAGCAGCTTCATTCGGGGGGTGTACAATGAGCAGTTCTTC
CASSFIRGVYNEQFF
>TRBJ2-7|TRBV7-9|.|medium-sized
TGTGCCAGCAGCTATACCAGGGACTTCGAGGAGCAGTACTTC
CASSYTRDFEEQYF
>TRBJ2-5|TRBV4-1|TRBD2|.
TGCGCCAGCAGCCGCTCGGGGGGGGACCAAGAGACCCAGTACTTC
CASSRSGGDQETQYF
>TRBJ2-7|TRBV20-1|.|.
TGCAGTGCTAGGGCGGAATGGGGAGATGGGCAGTACTTC
CSARAEWGDGQYF
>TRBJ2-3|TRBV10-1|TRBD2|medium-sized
TGCGCCAGCAGTGAGTCCCGGACTAGCCGCACAGATACGCAGTATTTT
CASSESRTSRTDTQYF
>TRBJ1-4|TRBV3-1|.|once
TGTGCCAGCAGCCAAGCCCAGCAAAAACTGTTTTTT
CASSQAQQKLFF
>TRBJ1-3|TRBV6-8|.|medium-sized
TGTGCCAGCAGTTACTCCCCCAGGGCATCTGGAAACACCATATATTTT
CASSYSPRASGNTIYF
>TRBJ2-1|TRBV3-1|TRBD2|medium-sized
TGTGCCAGCAGCCAAGATCCACTAGCGAGGTACAATGAGCAGTTCTTC
CASSQDPLARYNEQFF
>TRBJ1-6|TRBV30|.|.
TGTGCCCGGAGAGGCTTTTTGGGGCCCCTCCACTTT
CARRGFLGPLHF
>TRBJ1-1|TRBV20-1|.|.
TGCAGTGCCCCTCCCCCCGGCCGAAAGAACACTGAAGCTTTCTTT
CSAPPPGRKNTEAFF
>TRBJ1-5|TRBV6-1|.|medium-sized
TGTGCCAGCAGTGGACAGACAAGTAGCAATCAGCCCCAGCATTTT
CASSGQTSSNQPQHF
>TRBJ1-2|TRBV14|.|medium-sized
TGTGCCAGCAGCCGGAGTTTTCTTGGGGGTTTTGGTAACTATGGCTACACCTTC
CASSRSFLGGFGNYGYTF
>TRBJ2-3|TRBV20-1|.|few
TGCAGTGCTCCTACTAGCACAGATACGCAGTATTTT
CSAPTSTDTQYF
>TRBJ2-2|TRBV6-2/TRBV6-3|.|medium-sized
TGTGCCAGCAGTAGAGCCCTTCCGGTCGGGGGCGGGGAGCTGTTTTTT
CASSRALPVGGGELFF
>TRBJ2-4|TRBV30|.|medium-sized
TGTGCCTGGAGTGTAGGTGGGGCCAAAAACATTCAGTACTTC
CAWSVGGAKNIQYF
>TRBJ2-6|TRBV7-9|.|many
TGTGCCAGCAGCACGGGGCAGGGGTCTGGGGCCAACGTCCTGACTTTC
CASSTGQGSGANVLTF
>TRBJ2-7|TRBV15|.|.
TGTGCCACCAGCCCTGGGGCGAGCACGGGGGAGCAGTACTTC
CATSPGASTGEQYF